Each of the 26 T cell receptor beta chains below was sequenced from the same sample in a study of T-cell memory formation after mild COVID-19. TCRdb fed the 5' RACE reads into MiXCR, producing one record per CDR3 protein. Seen here are fewer than 450,000 distinct CDR3 sequences, 21% observed once, and the top ten hold around 12%. Sequenced input: PBMCs or a T cell subset sorted from them (not recorded which). All receptors derive from an adult woman who had mild COVID-19 (a few samples of this study predate the infection). Cell type and time point are not known.

The chain joins TRBV4-2 to TRBJ2-4, with 9 bases fitting TRBD1. Germline V CDR1 and CDR2: LGHNA, YNFKEQ. The CDR3 has 15 amino acids. J lost 4 bases, V lost 4 bases, and 5 bases had no gene match. Here the CDR3 DNA reads TGTGCCAGCAGCCCTTCCGGGACAGGGAAAAACATTCAGTACTTC. Protein: CASSPSGTGKNIQYF.

The rearrangement uses TRBV7-9 and TRBJ2-3; 7 nucleotides match TRBD2. Germline CDR1 is SEHNR and CDR2 is FQNEAQ (reference sequence). Germline trimming cut 5 bases from V and 6 bases from J; bases unmatched to any gene: 8. The CDR3 runs 14 residues. The CDR3 DNA reads TGTGCCAGCAGCCCAGAGGGACTACACGATACGCAGTATTTT. Translation: CASSPEGLHDTQYF.

A few counts support this clonotype. The V call is TRBV29-1, the J call TRBJ1-3; no reliable D call. CDR3 length: 13 residues. Trimming took off 4 bases at V and 7 bases at J, with 14 bases between the two ends. Germline V lookup: CDR1 SQVTM, CDR2 ANQGSEA. CDR3 protein: CSVVPGVGNTIYF. CDR3 DNA sequence: TGCAGCGTTGTTCCCGGGGTTGGTAACACCATATATTTT.

This clonotype was detected only a few times. The CDR3, as DNA: TGTGCCAGCAGCGACGGGGACAGAAACATTTACAATGAGCAGTTCTTC. It codes for CASSDGDRNIYNEQFF. The chain combines TRBV12-3 or TRBV12-4 with TRBJ2-1, with TRBD1 identical over 7 bases. Trimming took 6 bases from V and 4 from J; bases not matched to a gene: 12. The CDR3 spans 16 residues.

This clonotype was detected only a few times. The chain carries TRBV24-1 and TRBJ1-1, with 7 bases fitting TRBD1. J gave up 7 bases and V 7 bases, and 8 bases lay outside the gene matches. The CDR3 length is 13 residues. The germline V gene encodes CDR1 KGHDR and CDR2 SFDVKD. CDR3 residues: CATSLTGANEAFF. The CDR3 DNA is TGTGCCACCAGCCTAACAGGGGCGAATGAAGCTTTCTTT.

V is TRBV27 and J is TRBJ2-5, with a weak D call TRBD1 (5 bases). V was cut by 5 bases and J by 9 bases, with 16 bases left in between. Germline assignment: CDR1 MNHEY and CDR2 SMNVEV (reference sequence). The CDR3 has 13 residues. This CDR3 reads CASSTGPQGAQYF. The CDR3 coding sequence is TGTGCCAGCAGTACAGGCCCCCAAGGGGCCCAGTACTTC.

This chain connects TRBV4-1 to TRBJ2-3; 7 bases map to TRBD1. Per the germline V gene, CDR1 is MGHRA and CDR2 is YSYEKL. J was trimmed by 0 bases and V by 4 bases; bases with no gene match: 1. CDR3 length: 14 residues. CDR3 bases: TGCGCCAGCAGCCGGGACAGTAGCACAGATACGCAGTATTTT. It translates to CASSRDSSTDTQYF.

The sample holds a few counts of this clonotype. The chain employs TRBV7-9 and TRBJ2-5; 10 bases are shared with TRBD2. Germline trimming cut 5 bases from V and 1 base from J; bases unmatched to any gene: 4. Germline loops: CDR1 SEHNR, CDR2 FQNEAQ (reference sequence). The CDR3 loop spans 15 amino acids. The CDR3 reads CASSQRGGPQETQYF. For the CDR3, the DNA is TGTGCCAGCAGCCAGCGGGGGGGCCCCCAAGAGACCCAGTACTTC.

J is TRBJ1-2 and V is TRBV28; possibly TRBD1 for D (6 bases). Trimming took 7 bases from V and 4 from J, leaving 13 bases between them. The CDR3 contains 13 residues. CDR1 and CDR2 (germline): MDHEN, SYDVKM. The chain's CDR3 is CASTPGQFYGYTF. CDR3 in DNA: TGTGCCAGCACCCCTGGACAGTTCTATGGCTACACCTTC.

The chain combines TRBV5-1 with TRBJ2-3; the match to TRBD2 covers 7 bases. Per the germline V gene, CDR1 is SGHRS and CDR2 is YFSETQ. J was trimmed by 4 bases and V by 4 bases; bases with no gene match: 6. This CDR3 is 14 amino acids long. The CDR3 DNA reads as TGCGCCAGCAGCGTAAGGACTAGTTCAGATACGCAGTATTTT. Encoded protein: CASSVRTSSDTQYF.

J is TRBJ1-6 and V is TRBV3-1; D not resolved. The CDR3 is 12 residues long. Germline CDR1 is LGHDT and CDR2 is YNNKEL (reference sequence). Trimming pared 0 bases from V and 16 bases from J, leaving 10 bases between. The CDR3 sequence: CASSQEGRLLHF. In DNA, the CDR3 is TGTGCCAGCAGCCAAGAAGGCCGATTACTCCACTTT.

This clonotype was found a few times. In DNA form, the CDR3 reads TGTGCCAGCAGCGATAGGGCCACAGGGGGTCGCGGGAATGAGCAGTTCTTC. This codes for CASSDRATGGRGNEQFF. The chain recombines TRBV7-9 with TRBJ2-1, with TRBD1 matching over 8 bases. The CDR3 covers 17 residues. Losses at the gene ends were 5 bases for V and 7 bases for J; bases not matched to a gene: 16. Germline V CDR1 and CDR2: SEHNR, FQNEAQ (reference sequence).

This chain connects TRBV20-1 to TRBJ1-1; D call uncertain. The CDR3 is 12 amino acids. Germline V gives CDR1 DFQATT, CDR2 SNEGSKA (reference sequence). Trimming removed 0 bases from V and 5 bases from J, with 7 bases in between. CDR3 in DNA: TGCAGTGCTAGAGACGCCGCGACTGAAGCTTTCTTT. Its translation is CSARDAATEAFF.

This clonotype occurred a few times. This chain links TRBV19 with TRBJ2-7; TRBD1 matches at 10 bases. This CDR3 spans 15 amino acids. With 5 bases clipped from V and 1 base from J, the junction kept 5 bases outside the gene matches. Germline lookup yields CDR1 LNHDA and CDR2 SQIVND (reference sequence). Written as DNA, the CDR3 is TGTGCCAGTAGTCCGGACAGGGGGTTGTCCTACGAGCAGTACTTC. Translation: CASSPDRGLSYEQYF.

The rearrangement uses TRBV7-8 and TRBJ1-5; D unresolved. CDR1 and CDR2 (germline): SGHVS, FQNEAQ. The CDR3 runs to 14 residues. V gave up 0 bases and J gave up 6 bases, with 9 bases separating them. Here the CDR3 DNA reads TGTGCCAGCAGCTTAGCGGGGAATGGTCAGCCCCAGCATTTT. The encoded protein is CASSLAGNGQPQHF.

The V call is TRBV4-1, the J call TRBJ2-2, with D possibly being TRBD1 or TRBD2 (6 bases each). Germline values: CDR1 MGHRA, CDR2 YSYEKL. V lost 1 base to trimming and J lost 1 base, with 10 bases between them. This CDR3 has 16 residues. The CDR3 nucleotides read TGCGCCAGCAGCCAAGTGGCGGGACAGAACACCGGGGAGCTGTTTTTT. Its protein product is CASSQVAGQNTGELFF.

The rearrangement joins TRBV10-3 to TRBJ2-3; TRBD1 aligns across 7 bases. Germline V gives CDR1 ENHRY, CDR2 SYGVKD. The CDR3 is 13 amino acids. V was clipped by 3 bases and J by 11 bases; unmatched bases: 8. The CDR3 sequence: CAISDDLRQGQYF. Written as DNA, the CDR3 is TGTGCCATCAGTGACGACCTAAGACAGGGGCAGTATTTT.

This clonotype was detected a few times. CDR3 in amino acids: CASSHASHEQFF. DNA of the CDR3: TGTGCCAGCAGTCACGCGTCCCATGAGCAGTTCTTC. This chain joins TRBV7-8 and TRBJ2-1; D gene ambiguous. V was shortened by 6 bases and J by 8 bases, with 11 bases between the two germline ends. Germline V gene data show CDR1 as SGHVS and CDR2 as FQNEAQ. CDR3 size: 12 residues.

This clonotype was recorded a few times. The chain uses TRBV7-2 and TRBJ2-7; D may be TRBD1 or TRBD2 (5 bases each). This CDR3 is built from 15 residues. The germline gives CDR1 SGHTA, CDR2 FQGNSA. Trimming stripped 5 bases from V and 5 bases from J, with 19 bases between. CDR3 nucleotide sequence: TGTGCCAGCAGCCCAAGTCCGGGACCAGGGAACGAGCAGTACTTC. Translated, it gives CASSPSPGPGNEQYF.

The rearrangement links TRBV5-1 to TRBJ2-5; weak D call: TRBD2 (6 bases). The CDR3 totals 15 residues. Looked up from germline, CDR1 is SGHRS and CDR2 is YFSETQ. V lost 3 bases, J lost 4 bases, and 16 bases lay in between. The CDR3 DNA is TGCGCCAGCAGCTCGGACCTGGCAGCGGGAGAGACCCAGTACTTC. Protein: CASSSDLAAGETQYF.

The V and J genes are TRBV2 and TRBJ2-3; D remains ambiguous. Deletions cut 4 bases from V and 9 bases from J, with 11 bases between. Germline assignment: CDR1 SNHLY and CDR2 FYNNEI. The CDR3 sequence is 12 residues long. CDR3 nucleotide sequence: TGTGCCAGCAGTGTGACCCCTACGACGCAGTATTTT. It encodes CASSVTPTTQYF.

This clonotype was seen a handful of times. CDR3 loop: CASSYYPGMGASGANVLTF. The CDR3 DNA follows: TGTGCCAGCAGCTATTACCCAGGGATGGGGGCCTCTGGGGCCAACGTCCTGACTTTC. This chain links TRBV5-5 with TRBJ2-6; tentative D call: TRBD1 (6 bases). The germline CDR1 and CDR2 sequences are SGHKS and YYEKEE (reference sequence). Trimming cost V 3 bases and J 0 bases, with 19 bases left between them. There are 19 residues in the CDR3.

The chain is built from TRBV7-3 and TRBJ2-1, with 8 bases identical to TRBD2. The V and J ends lost 3 bases and 4 bases, in that order; junction bases with no gene match: 5. Germline V CDR1 and CDR2: SGHTA, FQGTGA. The CDR3 runs to 15 residues. Written as DNA, the CDR3 is TGTGCCAGCAGCTTGGGACTAGTGGGGTACAATGAGCAGTTCTTC. Protein sequence: CASSLGLVGYNEQFF. The variable domain in full, completed from reference TRBV7-3 and TRBJ2-1, reads GAGVSQTPSNKVTEKGKYVELRCDPISGHTALYWYRQSLGQGPEFLIYFQGTGAADDSGLPNDRFFAVRPEGSVSTLKIQRTERGDSAVYLCASSLGLVGYNEQFFGPGTRLTVL.

This rearrangement joins TRBV7-6 to TRBJ2-1; D is perhaps TRBD1 (6 bases). Trimming pared 4 bases from V and 5 bases from J, leaving 15 bases between. Germline CDR1 reads SGHVS; CDR2 reads FNYEAQ. CDR3 length: 15 amino acids. CDR3 protein: CASSSSGTSHNEQFF. Here the CDR3 DNA reads TGTGCCAGCAGCTCGTCGGGGACAAGCCACAATGAGCAGTTCTTC.

The J gene is TRBJ2-7, the V gene TRBV20-1; unclear D gene. CDR1 is DFQATT and CDR2 is SNEGSKA in the germline V gene (reference sequence). This CDR3 comprises 13 residues. The V gene lost 0 bases and the J gene lost 2 bases, with 8 bases spanning the gap. The CDR3 DNA reads as TGCAGTGCTAGAGATACAGCTGCCTACGAGCAGTACTTC. This gives the protein CSARDTAAYEQYF.

This sequence joins TRBV12-3 or TRBV12-4 and TRBJ2-1, with TRBD2 identical over 8 bases. V dropped 4 bases and J dropped 9; count of bases not matched to a gene: 8. CDR3 length equals 14 residues. Here the CDR3 reads CASSSPGLGGEQFF. The CDR3 coding sequence is TGTGCCAGCAGTTCCCCGGGACTAGGAGGTGAGCAGTTCTTC.